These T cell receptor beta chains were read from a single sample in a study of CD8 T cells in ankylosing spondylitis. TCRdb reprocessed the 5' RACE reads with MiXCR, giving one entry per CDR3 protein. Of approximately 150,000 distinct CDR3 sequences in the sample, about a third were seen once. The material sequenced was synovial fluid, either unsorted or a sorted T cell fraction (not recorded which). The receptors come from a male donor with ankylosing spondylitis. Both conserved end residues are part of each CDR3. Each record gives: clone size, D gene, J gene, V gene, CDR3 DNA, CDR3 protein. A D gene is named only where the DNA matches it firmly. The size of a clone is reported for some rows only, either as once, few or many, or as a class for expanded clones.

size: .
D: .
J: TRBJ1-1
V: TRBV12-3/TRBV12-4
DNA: TGTGCCAGCACCCGGACAGACATGAACACTGAAGCTTTCTTT
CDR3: CASTRTDMNTEAFF

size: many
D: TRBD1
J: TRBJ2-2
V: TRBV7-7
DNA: TGTGCCAGCAGCCAAAACGGACAGGGGGGTACCGGGGAGCTGTTTTTT
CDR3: CASSQNGQGGTGELFF

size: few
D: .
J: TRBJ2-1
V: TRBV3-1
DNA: TGTGCCAGCAGCCAAGATCCTTATAGCCGCAATGAGCAGTTCTTC
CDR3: CASSQDPYSRNEQFF

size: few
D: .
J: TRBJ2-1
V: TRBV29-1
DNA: TGCAGCCTCGGAGTAAGTAGAGATGAGCAGTTCTTC
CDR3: CSLGVSRDEQFF

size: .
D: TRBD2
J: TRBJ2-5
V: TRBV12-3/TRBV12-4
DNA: TGTGCCAGCAGTCCGCGGACTAGAAGGGGAGAGACCCAGTACTTC
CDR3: CASSPRTRRGETQYF

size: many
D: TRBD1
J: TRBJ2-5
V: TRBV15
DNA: TGTGCCACCAGCAACCAACCTAGACAGGGTGGAGAGACCCAGTACTTC
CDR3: CATSNQPRQGGETQYF

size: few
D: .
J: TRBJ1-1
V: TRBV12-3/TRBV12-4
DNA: TGTGCCAGCAGTTTTCGGGGTCCGAACACTGAAGCTTTCTTT
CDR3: CASSFRGPNTEAFF

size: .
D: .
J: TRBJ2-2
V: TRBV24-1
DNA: TGTGCCACCAGTGATTTGGGGTATGCGAACACCGGGGAGCTGTTTTTT
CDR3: CATSDLGYANTGELFF

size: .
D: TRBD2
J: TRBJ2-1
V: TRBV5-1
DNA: TGCGCCAGCAGCCCGCTAGCGGGAGTGGCTTACAATGAGCAGTTCTTC
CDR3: CASSPLAGVAYNEQFF

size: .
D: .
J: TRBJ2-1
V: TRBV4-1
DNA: TGCGCCAGCAGCCAAGTTACAGGGTCCTACAATGAGCAGTTCTTC
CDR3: CASSQVTGSYNEQFF

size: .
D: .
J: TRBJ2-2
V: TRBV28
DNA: TGTGCCAGCAGTTCAGACTACGCCGGGGAGCTGTTTTTT
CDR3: CASSSDYAGELFF

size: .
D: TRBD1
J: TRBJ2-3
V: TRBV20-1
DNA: TGCAGTGCTAGAGTTCCGGACAGGGGTAGAACAGATACGCAGTATTTT
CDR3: CSARVPDRGRTDTQYF

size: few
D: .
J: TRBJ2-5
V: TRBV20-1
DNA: TGCAGTGCCCCCGGGACTCCTCGAGGGACCCAGTACTTC
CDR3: CSAPGTPRGTQYF

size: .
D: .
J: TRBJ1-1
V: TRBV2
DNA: TGTGCCAGCAGCATTCGGATGAACACTGAAGCTTTCTTT
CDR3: CASSIRMNTEAFF

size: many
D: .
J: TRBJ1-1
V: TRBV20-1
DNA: TGCAGTGTCCTCAGGGTTACTGAAGCTTTCTTT
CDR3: CSVLRVTEAFF

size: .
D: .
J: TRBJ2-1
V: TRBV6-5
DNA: TGTGCCAGCAGTTACGGGTACCTCAAACGACACGAGCAGTTCTTC
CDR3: CASSYGYLKRHEQFF

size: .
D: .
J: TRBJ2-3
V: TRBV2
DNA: TGTGCCAGCAGTGATATAGGGGGGGGGACAGATACGCAGTATTTT
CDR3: CASSDIGGGTDTQYF

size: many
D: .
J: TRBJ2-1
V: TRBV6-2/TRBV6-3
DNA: TGTGCCAGCAGTCAGAAAGGCTTGCAGTTCTTC
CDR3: CASSQKGLQFF

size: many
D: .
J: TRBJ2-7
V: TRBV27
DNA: TGTGCCAGCAGTCCGACGACCGACTCCTACGAGCAGTACTTC
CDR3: CASSPTTDSYEQYF

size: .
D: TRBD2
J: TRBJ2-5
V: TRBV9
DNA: TGTGCCAGCAGCGTAGCGGGGGAGGGCCCTCAGGAGACCCAGTACTTC
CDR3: CASSVAGEGPQETQYF

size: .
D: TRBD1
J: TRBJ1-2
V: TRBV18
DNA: TGTGCCAGCTCCCCTGACAGGGGTAAAGATGGCTACACCTTC
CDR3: CASSPDRGKDGYTF

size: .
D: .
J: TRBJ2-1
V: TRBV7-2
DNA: TGTGCCAGCAGCTCCGACTGGGCCCCCACGCGGGAGCAGTTCTTC
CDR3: CASSSDWAPTREQFF

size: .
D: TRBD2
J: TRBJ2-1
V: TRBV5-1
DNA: TGCGCCAGCAGCTTGGACCTAGCGGGCGTCTATGAGCAGTTCTTC
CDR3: CASSLDLAGVYEQFF